The present entry profiles one TCR beta chain with its context. What it recognizes is unknown. V lost 2 bases to trimming and J lost 3 bases; unmatched junction nucleotides: 6. CDR1 is KGHSH, CDR2 LQKENI, per germline. This CDR3 is 16 amino acids long. The data originate from a study of human versus mouse CDR3 diversity and MHC coevolution. In the study overall: The immunoSEQ assay reportedly detects one in 200,000 T cells.

Libraries were prepared by immunoSEQ multiplex PCR; TCRdb keeps only in-frame clonotypes and omits some of them. The data hold some 60,000 clones, with around 94% observed a single time. Naive CD4 T cells, CD45RO-negative and CD62L-positive, were flow-sorted from PBMCs. Study observations and caveats: Compared with mice, human CDR3s carried more deletions and insertions on average. Clonal inequality was lowest in two of the three human donors.

This chain uses TRBV18 with TRBJ2-3; 9 nucleotides agree with TRBD1. The specimen was naive CD4+ T cells from blood. Indicated subset: CD45RO-negative CD62L-positive naive CD4 T cells. This receptor was obtained from a person in their sixties or seventies in good health. CDR3: CASSPKTGTGTDTQYF. DNA of the CDR3: TGTGCCAGCTCACCAAAGACCGGGACAGGGACAGATACGCAGTATTTT.